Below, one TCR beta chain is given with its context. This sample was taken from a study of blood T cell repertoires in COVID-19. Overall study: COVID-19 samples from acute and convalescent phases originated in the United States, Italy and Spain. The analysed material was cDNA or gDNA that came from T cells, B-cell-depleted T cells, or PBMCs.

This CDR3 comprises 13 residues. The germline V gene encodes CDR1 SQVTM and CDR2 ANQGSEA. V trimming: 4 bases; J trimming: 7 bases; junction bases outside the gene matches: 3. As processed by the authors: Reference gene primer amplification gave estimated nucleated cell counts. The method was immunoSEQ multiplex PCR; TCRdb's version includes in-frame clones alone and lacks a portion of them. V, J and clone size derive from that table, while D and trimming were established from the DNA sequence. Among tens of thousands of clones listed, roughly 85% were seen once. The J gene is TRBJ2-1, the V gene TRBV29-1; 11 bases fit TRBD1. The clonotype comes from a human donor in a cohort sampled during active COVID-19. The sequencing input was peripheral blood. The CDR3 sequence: CSVAGTGGNEQFF. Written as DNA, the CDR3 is TGCAGCGTTGCAGGGACAGGGGGAAATGAGCAGTTCTTC.